The rows below give T cell receptor beta chains drawn from one sample of a study of blood T cell repertoires in COVID-19. TCRdb keeps only in-frame clones here, not all; method: immunoSEQ multiplex PCR. The profile covers fewer than 350,000 clones, with approximately 89% appearing a single time and about 3.9% taken by the ten largest. The sample comprised peripheral blood. All receptors come from a woman aged 55-69 years with COVID-19, enrolled during active disease. The CDR3 runs from the conserved cysteine through the conserved F or W. The D gene is left open where the match is weak. A clone size is listed for some rows: how often the clone was seen (once, few, many), or a class if it is expanded.

D	V	size	J	DNA	CDR3
TRBD1	TRBV3-1/TRBV3-2	NA	TRBJ1-2	TGTGCCAGCAGCCAAGGACCACAGGGGAACTATGGCTACACCTTC	CASSQGPQGNYGYTF
TRBD1	TRBV5-1	NA	TRBJ1-5	TGCGCCAGCAGCCCTCGACAGGGGACTCCTCCCTTACCCCAGCATTTT	CASSPRQGTPPLPQHF
NA	TRBV5-4	NA	TRBJ1-6	TGTGCCAGCAGCTTGGGACAGAAAGTAAGGAATTCACCCCTCCACTTT	CASSLGQKVRNSPLHF
NA	TRBV3-1/TRBV3-2	NA	TRBJ2-4	TGTGCCAGCAGTCTTACAGGGCTAGCCAAAAACATTCAGTACTTC	CASSLTGLAKNIQYF
NA	TRBV20-1	NA	TRBJ1-2	TGCAGTGCTAGAGACCCTTATGGCTACACCTTC	CSARDPYGYTF
NA	TRBV28	NA	TRBJ1-4	TGTGCCAGCAGTTCGGGGGGGGCCGCGTGGGGAAAACTGTTTTTT	CASSSGGAAWGKLFF
NA	TRBV5-1	NA	TRBJ1-1	TGCGCCAGCAGCACGCAAAGGATGGGCCTTACTGAAGCTTTCTTT	CASSTQRMGLTEAFF
TRBD1	TRBV28	NA	TRBJ1-4	TGTGCCAGCAGCCGACAGGGGGCGGCTAGTGAAAAACTGTTTTTT	CASSRQGAASEKLFF
NA	TRBV5-1	few	TRBJ1-1	TGCGCCAGCAGCTTGGTCGACACCTACACTGAAGCTTTCTTT	CASSLVDTYTEAFF
NA	TRBV5-1	NA	TRBJ1-4	TGCGCCAGCAGCTTCGGGGGCGGGAGTAATGAAAAACTGTTTTTT	CASSFGGGSNEKLFF
TRBD1	TRBV5-4	NA	TRBJ1-4	TGTGCCAGCAGACCGGGGACAGGGAGGGAAAAACTGTTTTTT	CASRPGTGREKLFF
NA	TRBV7-2	NA	TRBJ2-5	TGTGCCAGCAGCTTAGGACTCTTCGGGGAGACCCAGTACTTC	CASSLGLFGETQYF
NA	TRBV5-1	NA	TRBJ1-1	TGCGCCAGCAGCCGAGGACACCTATCAAACACTGAAGCTTTCTTT	CASSRGHLSNTEAFF
NA	TRBV7-6	NA	TRBJ2-6	TGTGCCAGCAGCCCGGCACCAGGGCAGGCTGTTGGGGCCAACGTCCTGACTTTC	CASSPAPGQAVGANVLTF
NA	TRBV15	NA	TRBJ2-1	TGTGCCACCAGGGGAGCGAGTAATGAGCAGTTCTTC	CATRGASNEQFF
TRBD1	TRBV5-1	NA	TRBJ1-1	TGCGCCAGCAGCCTCCGGGACAGGAACACTGAAGCTTTCTTT	CASSLRDRNTEAFF
NA	TRBV10-3	NA	TRBJ1-2	TGTGCCATCAGTGAGGTTAGCTCTTATGGCTACACCTTC	CAISEVSSYGYTF
NA	TRBV6-4	NA	TRBJ1-2	TGTGCCAGCAGTGGGCCGCGGGGTCTGGGCGGCTACACCTTC	CASSGPRGLGGYTF
TRBD1	TRBV7-2	NA	TRBJ2-7	TGTGCCAGCAGCCCGGGGCAGGGGGACCGCGAGCAGTACTTC	CASSPGQGDREQYF
TRBD1	TRBV24-1	NA	TRBJ1-2	TGTGCCACCAGTGACCCCGGGACAGGGGGCTTATATAACTATGGCTACACCTTC	CATSDPGTGGLYNYGYTF
TRBD1	TRBV6-1	NA	TRBJ1-2	TGTGCCAGCAGTGAAGGGACAGGGACAACCTCCTATGGCTACACCTTC	CASSEGTGTTSYGYTF
NA	TRBV28	NA	TRBJ2-1	TGTGCCAGCAGTTTGGCGTCGGTCGCGGGATACAATGAGCAGTTCTTC	CASSLASVAGYNEQFF
TRBD1	TRBV7-9	NA	TRBJ1-2	TGTGCCAGCAGCGTACAGGGGGCGGGCTATGGCTACACCTTC	CASSVQGAGYGYTF
NA	TRBV7-9	NA	TRBJ2-3	TGTGCCAGCAGCATCGTAGATACGCAGTATTTT	CASSIVDTQYF
TRBD1	TRBV7-2	NA	TRBJ2-1	TGTGCCAGCAGCCCGGGACAGGGGCCCTACAATGAGCAGTTCTTC	CASSPGQGPYNEQFF
TRBD1	TRBV9	NA	TRBJ1-4	TGTGCCAGCAGCACCAGGGGGCTTGGTAATGAAAAACTGTTTTTT	CASSTRGLGNEKLFF
NA	TRBV7-9	NA	TRBJ1-1	TGTGCCAGCAGGCGGCCGGGGAGCACTGAAGCTTTCTTT	CASRRPGSTEAFF
TRBD1	TRBV5-1	once	TRBJ1-6	TGCGCCAGCAGCCTCCGGGACAGGGGCCCTTCGGGCAATTCACCCCTCCACTTT	CASSLRDRGPSGNSPLHF
TRBD1	TRBV6-1	NA	TRBJ1-2	TGTGCCAGCAGTGAGCCGGGACAGTTAGACTATGGCTACACCTTC	CASSEPGQLDYGYTF
NA	TRBV21-1	NA	TRBJ1-5	TGTGCCAGCAGCAAAGGGGGACAGTTCAATCAGCCCCAGCATTTT	CASSKGGQFNQPQHF
NA	TRBV28	once	TRBJ1-6	TGTGCCAGCAACAGGAGCTATAATTCACCCCTCCACTTT	CASNRSYNSPLHF
TRBD1	TRBV27	NA	TRBJ1-6	TGTGCCAGCAGCCCGACTCAATTCAATTACAGGGGGGATAATTCACCCCTCCACTTT	CASSPTQFNYRGDNSPLHF
TRBD2	TRBV11-2	NA	TRBJ2-7	TGTGCCAGCAGCTTGTTCTCCCCCCAAGCGGGGGGTTTCGAGCAGTACTTC	CASSLFSPQAGGFEQYF
TRBD2	TRBV27	NA	TRBJ2-1	TGTGCCAGCAGTCCACGGGGGACTAGCTCCTACAATGAGCAGTTCTTC	CASSPRGTSSYNEQFF
TRBD1	TRBV2	NA	TRBJ1-5	TGTGCCAGCCGTGGACAGGTTCGCAGTCAGCTCCAGCATTTT	CASRGQVRSQLQHF
NA	TRBV15	NA	TRBJ2-3	TGTGCCACCAGCAGAGAACCCCGGGGAGTGGCTAGCACAGATACGCAGTATTTT	CATSREPRGVASTDTQYF
NA	TRBV15	NA	TRBJ1-2	TGTGCCACCAGCAGAGATTACCCCGCCCAAGGCAGGGCTAACTATGGCTACACCTTC	CATSRDYPAQGRANYGYTF
NA	TRBV3-1/TRBV3-2	NA	TRBJ1-3	TGTGCCAGCAGCCAAGATCGTAGGGGTGGAAACACCATATATTTT	CASSQDRRGGNTIYF
TRBD2	TRBV5-1	NA	TRBJ2-3	TGCGCCAGCAGCGGTAAAGCGGGGGCCACAGATACGCAGTATTTT	CASSGKAGATDTQYF
TRBD2	TRBV7-9	NA	TRBJ2-2	TGTGCCAGCAGCTCCAGCGGGGGGGGAGCCGGGGAGCTGTTTTTT	CASSSSGGGAGELFF
TRBD1	TRBV2	NA	TRBJ1-5	TGTGCCAGCAGGGACAGGGGGAACAATCAGCCCCAGCATTTT	CASRDRGNNQPQHF
NA	TRBV18	once	TRBJ2-5	TGTGCCAGCTCACCACCCAAAAGTGGAGTAGGAGAGACCCAGTACTTC	CASSPPKSGVGETQYF
TRBD2	TRBV5-4	NA	TRBJ2-5	TGTGCCAGCAGCTTTGGGGCGGGACTAGCGAAAGAGACCCAGTACTTC	CASSFGAGLAKETQYF
TRBD1	TRBV5-1	NA	TRBJ1-2	TGCGCCAGCAGCGTACAGGGGGCTGAAGGCTACACCTTC	CASSVQGAEGYTF
NA	TRBV7-8	few	TRBJ1-2	TGTGCCAGCAGCTCAGTGGGGGCCAGGAGTGGCTACACCTTC	CASSSVGARSGYTF
TRBD2	TRBV6-6	NA	TRBJ2-7	TGTGCCAGCAGGCTGACTAGCGGGCTTACCTACGAGCAGTACTTC	CASRLTSGLTYEQYF
TRBD1	TRBV6-6	NA	TRBJ1-1	TGTGCCAGCAGACCCGGACAGGGGGCCGTTAACACTGAAGCTTTCTTT	CASRPGQGAVNTEAFF
NA	TRBV6-5	NA	TRBJ1-5	TGTGCCAGCACCCTGACCCGACAGAACAATCAGCCCCAGCATTTT	CASTLTRQNNQPQHF
NA	TRBV5-1	NA	TRBJ1-1	TGCGCCAGCAGCTTGTTGGTTGGGGGCCCGCTGAACACTGAAGCTTTCTTT	CASSLLVGGPLNTEAFF
NA	TRBV6-5	NA	TRBJ1-3	TGTGCCAGCAGTAACAGGGTCGGAAACACCATATATTTT	CASSNRVGNTIYF
NA	TRBV2	NA	TRBJ2-2	TGTGTCACTAGTATTGACGCCGGGGAGCTGTTTTTT	CVTSIDAGELFF
TRBD1	TRBV27	NA	TRBJ1-2	TGTGCCAGCAGTCCGATGGACAGGAAAGCTAACTATGGCTACACCTTC	CASSPMDRKANYGYTF
NA	TRBV6-5	NA	TRBJ2-2	TGTGCCAGCAGTTACGGTCGAGCGGCCGGGGAGCTGTTTTTT	CASSYGRAAGELFF
TRBD1	TRBV19	NA	TRBJ1-1	TGTGCCAGTAGTATTATCACAGGGGCGATGATGAACACTGAAGCTTTCTTT	CASSIITGAMMNTEAFF
NA	TRBV2	once	TRBJ1-4	TGTGCCAGCAGTTCTCAGGGGTTTAATGAAAAACTGTTTTTT	CASSSQGFNEKLFF
TRBD1	TRBV27	NA	TRBJ1-2	TGTGCCAGCAGAGCCCGGACAGGGGGGTCGTGGGGCTACACCTTC	CASRARTGGSWGYTF
NA	TRBV4-2	NA	TRBJ2-7	TGTGCCAGCAGCCCGCGGGGAAGCTACGAGCAGTACTTC	CASSPRGSYEQYF
NA	TRBV4-1	NA	TRBJ2-1	TGCGCCAGCAGCCAGGACCCGGGACTCCGTATAGATGAGCAGTTCTTC	CASSQDPGLRIDEQFF
TRBD1	TRBV9	NA	TRBJ1-5	TGTGCCAGCAGCGTAGTAGTAGTGGGGTGGAGGACAGGGGGCGACCAGCCCCAGCATTTT	CASSVVVVGWRTGGDQPQHF